The 29 T cell receptor beta chains below come from one sample, sequenced in a study of beta chain features in type 1 diabetes. The whole isolated RNA underwent reverse transcription, so sequencing captured expressed TCRB transcripts. Clones were read by immunoSEQ multiplex PCR, and TCRdb kept only the in-frame ones, dropping some. The sample shows approximately 160,000 clones, around 8% of them seen only once. Sequencing input: central memory CD4+ T cells from blood. The receptors stem from a man younger than 35 in good health.

This clone has at least ten counts. The same CDR3 arises from other DNA sequences in this sample as well. The chain couples TRBV7-2 to TRBJ1-5; 7 bases map to TRBD1. This CDR3 comprises 16 residues. Trimming at V came to 0 bases and at J to 6 bases, leaving 8 bases not matched to a gene. In germline, CDR1 is SGHTA, CDR2 FQGNSA. This CDR3 is CASSLARGGAGQPQHF. The CDR3 coding sequence is TGTGCCAGCAGCTTAGCGCGAGGGGGCGCGGGTCAGCCCCAGCATTTT.

The chain employs TRBV27 and TRBJ2-5; TRBD2 is a possible D gene (6 bases). This CDR3 region has 13 residues. The V gene's germline CDR1 is MNHEY and CDR2 SMNVEV (reference sequence). Trimming stripped 9 bases from V and 4 bases from J, with 15 bases between. CDR3 coding DNA: TGTGCCAGTTTAGCGGCCCCTGTAGAGACCCAGTACTTC. It translates to CASLAAPVETQYF.

This clone was counted between two and nine times. The chain employs TRBV18 and TRBJ2-2; D is undetermined. The CDR3 is made up of 14 amino acids. The V gene's germline CDR1 is KGHSH and CDR2 LQKENI. Between the trimmed V and J ends, which lost 6 bases and 6 bases, there was a span of 14 bases. This CDR3 is CASSAIEVPGELFF. CDR3 coding DNA: TGTGCCAGCTCGGCCATAGAGGTGCCCGGGGAGCTGTTTTTT.

Points on this clone: The same CDR3 can be traced to other DNA sequences in this sample. V gene TRBV7-3 combines with J gene TRBJ2-3; 7 bases agree with TRBD2. The CDR3 length is 14 residues. Germline CDR1 reads SGHTA; CDR2 reads FQGTGA. The V segment lost 2 bases and the J segment 2 bases; nucleotides outside the gene matches: 1. The CDR3: CASSLRGDTDTQYF. In DNA, the CDR3 is TGTGCCAGCAGCTTACGGGGGGACACAGATACGCAGTATTTT. The whole variable domain, filled in from reference TRBV7-3 and TRBJ2-3, reads GAGVSQTPSNKVTEKGKYVELRCDPISGHTALYWYRQSLGQGPEFLIYFQGTGAADDSGLPNDRFFAVRPEGSVSTLKIQRTERGDSAVYLCASSLRGDTDTQYFGPGTRLTVL.

This chain links TRBV7-9 with TRBJ2-3, with unresolved D. With 1 base removed from V and 2 bases from J, the gap between germline ends came to 10 bases. The germline gives CDR1 SEHNR, CDR2 FQNEAQ (reference sequence). The CDR3 has 15 residues. This chain's CDR3 is CASSLGVVVTDTQYF. CDR3 DNA sequence: TGTGCCAGCAGCTTAGGAGTAGTCGTCACAGATACGCAGTATTTT.

In its sample, this clone was seen a few times. This chain connects TRBV5-1 to TRBJ2-2; the D is unclear. Germline V CDR1 and CDR2: SGHRS, YFSETQ. Deletions cut 0 bases from V and 0 bases from J, with 6 bases between. This CDR3 region has 15 residues. The DNA of the CDR3 is TGCGCCAGCAGCTTGGACAGCCCGAACACCGGGGAGCTGTTTTTT. This encodes CASSLDSPNTGELFF. Using reference TRBV5-1 and TRBJ2-2 for the parts outside the CDR3, the full variable domain is KAGVTQTPRYLIKTRGQQVTLSCSPISGHRSVSWYQQTPGQGLQFLFEYFSETQRNKGNFPGRFSGRQFSNSRSEMNVSTLELGDSALYLCASSLDSPNTGELFFGEGSRLTVL.

The chain joins TRBV27 to TRBJ1-2; D is possibly TRBD1 (6 bases). The germline V gene encodes CDR1 MNHEY and CDR2 SMNVEV (reference sequence). This CDR3 comprises 18 residues. V lost 7 bases to trimming and J lost 4 bases, with 28 bases between them. CDR3 region: CASKKNGRDTATGYGYTF. DNA of the CDR3: TGTGCCAGCAAAAAAAATGGGAGGGACACGGCGACGGGCTATGGCTACACCTTC.

Comment on this clone: An end of the junction differs from the germline gene, which may be a read error. The CDR3 DNA reads as TGCGCCAGCAGCTTGGACGGGGGGGCAGATCAGCCCCAGCATTTT. Amino acids: CASSLDGGADQPQHF. The chain employs TRBV5-4 and TRBJ1-5; perhaps TRBD1 as D (6 bases). The germline CDR1 and CDR2 sequences are SGHNT and YYREEE (reference sequence). The CDR3 has 15 residues.

The chain uses TRBV29-1 and TRBJ2-2; TRBD2 aligns across 7 bases. From germline, CDR1 is SQVTM and CDR2 ANQGSEA. The CDR3 is 14 residues long. The V segment lost 4 bases and the J segment 4 bases; nucleotides outside the gene matches: 6. The CDR3 nucleotides are TGCAGCGTTGTAATCGGGAGGTCCACCGGGGAGCTGTTTTTT. This encodes CSVVIGRSTGELFF.

J is TRBJ2-5 and V is TRBV29-1; D remains unclear. The CDR3 is made up of 13 amino acids. The V gene lost 7 bases and the J gene lost 5 bases, with 17 bases spanning the gap. Per germline, CDR1 SQVTM and CDR2 ANQGSEA. CDR3 coding DNA: TGCAGCGCCCTGACGGGTTTTGTTGAGACCCAGTACTTC. Translation gives CSALTGFVETQYF. Based on the CDR3 plus reference TRBV29-1 and TRBJ2-5, the full variable domain is SAVISQKPSRDICQRGTSLTIQCQVDSQVTMMFWYRQQPGQSLTLIATANQGSEATYESGFVIDKFPISRPNLTFSTLTVSNMSPEDSSIYLCSALTGFVETQYFGPGTRLLVL.

The genes are TRBV27 and TRBJ2-7, with 7 bases lining up with TRBD1. CDR1 is MNHEY and CDR2 is SMNVEV in the germline V gene (reference sequence). V lost 3 bases and J lost 3; bases outside the gene matches: 14. The CDR3 consists of 17 residues. The CDR3 loop reads CASSLYPPGQLHYEQYF. The DNA for the CDR3 is TGTGCCAGCAGTTTGTATCCGCCGGGACAGCTACACTACGAGCAGTACTTC.

This clone came up a few times. The rearrangement links TRBV6-6 to TRBJ2-5; possible D gene TRBD2, 7 bases. The CDR3 totals 15 residues. The germline V gene has CDR1 MNHNY and CDR2 SVGAGI (reference sequence). V shed 2 bases and J shed 5 bases, with 15 bases lying between them. Written as DNA, the CDR3 is TGTGCCAGCAGTTACCCTCATAGGGGGGGGGAGACCCAGTACTTC. Translated: CASSYPHRGGETQYF.

This clone was seen more than once but under ten times. CDR3 DNA sequence: TGTGCCAGCTCGTCGCAGGGACAGGGGAACACCGGGGAGCTGTTTTTT. Protein product: CASSSQGQGNTGELFF. J is TRBJ2-2 and V is TRBV18; 9 bases line up with TRBD1. Germline V gene lookup returns CDR1 KGHSH and CDR2 LQKENI. The CDR3 totals 16 residues. V dropped 6 bases and J dropped 1; count of bases not matched to a gene: 6. The full variable domain, its missing parts supplied by reference TRBV18 and TRBJ2-2, is NAGVMQNPRHLVRRRGQEARLRCSPMKGHSHVYWYRQLPEEGLKFMVYLQKENIIDESGMPKERFSAEFPKEGPSILRIQQVVRGDSAAYFCASSSQGQGNTGELFFGEGSRLTVL.

This clone was picked up a small number of times. J is TRBJ2-7 and V is TRBV5-6; maybe TRBD2 (5 bases). Germline V CDR1 and CDR2: SGHDT, YYEEEE. The CDR3 totals 15 residues. Trimming left V 0 bases short and J 4 bases short, with 14 bases between. This CDR3 is CASSLGRPRGYEQYF. The CDR3 DNA sequence: TGTGCCAGCAGCTTGGGCAGGCCGCGAGGGTACGAGCAGTACTTC.

This clone has just a few counts. The CDR3 nucleotides read TGTGCCACCAGGGGGCAGGGGGGTTACGAGCAGTACTTC. The encoded protein is CATRGQGGYEQYF. The chain couples TRBV28 to TRBJ2-7; 8 positions match TRBD1. The germline V gene has CDR1 MDHEN and CDR2 SYDVKM. With V trimmed by 10 bases and J by 4 bases, 9 bases remained unmatched. The CDR3 runs to 13 residues.

This clone was counted only a few times. The V gene is TRBV6-1, the J gene TRBJ1-5; perhaps TRBD1 as D (6 bases). This CDR3 contains 14 residues. V was cut by 6 bases and J by 3 bases, with 12 bases left in between. Germline assignment: CDR1 MNHNS and CDR2 SASEGT. CDR3 nucleotides: TGTGCCAGCAGAGGACAGAGCCACAATCAGCCCCAGCATTTT. It is translated as CASRGQSHNQPQHF.

This clone appeared a few times. The chain recombines TRBV19 with TRBJ1-1; TRBD1 matches 8 bases. V lost 7 bases, J lost 1 base, and 5 bases stayed unmatched. Germline V lookup: CDR1 LNHDA, CDR2 SQIVND (reference sequence). CDR3 length: 14 amino acids. The CDR3 is CASKKGQANTEAFF. The CDR3 DNA follows: TGTGCCAGTAAGAAGGGACAGGCGAACACTGAAGCTTTCTTT.

The chain has TRBV14 and TRBJ1-1; weak D call: TRBD1 (6 bases). CDR3 length equals 16 residues. Germline V gene lookup returns CDR1 SGHDN and CDR2 FVKESK. Trimming cost V 0 bases and J 5 bases, with 16 bases left between them. The CDR3 DNA follows: TGTGCCAGCAGCCAAGAGTTGGGCAGGGGATGGACTGAAGCTTTCTTT. The encoded protein is CASSQELGRGWTEAFF.

The chain employs TRBV28 and TRBJ2-7, with 11 nucleotides matching TRBD2. The CDR3 runs to 16 residues. Unmatched junction bases numbered 8, after V lost 5 bases and J lost 2 bases. Germline assignment: CDR1 MDHEN and CDR2 SYDVKM. The CDR3 reads CASSVSLAGGTYEQYF. The CDR3 region has the DNA TGTGCCAGCAGTGTATCCCTAGCGGGGGGCACCTACGAGCAGTACTTC.

The V call is TRBV9, the J call TRBJ2-3; maybe TRBD2 (5 bases). The CDR3 totals 14 residues. CDR1 is SGDLS and CDR2 is YYNGEE in the germline V gene. The V end lost 4 bases, the J end lost 6 bases, and 15 bases lay between the germline ends. This CDR3 reads CASSTNWRADTQYF. Written as DNA, the CDR3 is TGTGCCAGCAGCACCAACTGGCGGGCCGATACGCAGTATTTT.

The V call is TRBV6-1, the J call TRBJ2-3, with TRBD2 matching 8 bases. Germline lookup yields CDR1 MNHNS and CDR2 SASEGT. V shed 7 bases and J 5 bases; nucleotides not matched to a gene: 5. The CDR3 loop spans 13 amino acids. CDR3 in amino acids: CASMRSGGDTQYF. CDR3 DNA sequence: TGTGCCAGCATGAGGAGCGGGGGAGATACGCAGTATTTT.

This clone appeared a few times. V gene TRBV28 combines with J gene TRBJ1-5, with D possibly being TRBD1 (5 bases). Trimming cost V 6 bases and J 7 bases, with 16 bases left between them. The CDR3 runs 14 residues. Germline loops: CDR1 MDHEN, CDR2 SYDVKM. CDR3 in amino acids: CASRDGGMQQPQHF. The CDR3 coding sequence is TGTGCCAGCAGGGACGGGGGGATGCAGCAGCCCCAGCATTTT.

This clone was counted a few times. This sequence joins TRBV18 and TRBJ2-7; 9 bases map to TRBD1. V was clipped by 3 bases and J by 3 bases; unmatched bases: 6. This CDR3 has 15 residues. Germline V gene lookup returns CDR1 KGHSH and CDR2 LQKENI. The CDR3 reads CASSPSGTGYYEQYF. The CDR3 DNA sequence: TGTGCCAGCTCACCCTCTGGGACAGGGTACTACGAGCAGTACTTC.

The rearrangement uses TRBV7-9 and TRBJ1-2, with D tentatively TRBD1 (5 bases). The CDR3 is 13 residues long. Trimming left V 5 bases short and J 8 bases short, with 15 bases between. In germline, CDR1 is SEHNR, CDR2 FQNEAQ (reference sequence). CDR3 amino acids: CASSPQGSLGYTF. CDR3 nucleotides: TGTGCCAGCAGCCCGCAGGGTTCACTAGGCTACACCTTC.

This clone was detected a few times. The chain recombines TRBV11-1 with TRBJ1-4; D is perhaps TRBD1 (6 bases). CDR1 is SGHAT and CDR2 is FQDESV in the germline V gene (reference sequence). V lost 5 bases to trimming and J lost 7 bases, with 17 bases between them. This CDR3 has 15 residues. The CDR3 bases are TGTGCCAGCAGCATAACAGGGTCAACGGGTGAAAAACTGTTTTTT. This encodes CASSITGSTGEKLFF.

This clone was counted between two and nine times. This chain uses TRBV7-2 with TRBJ2-1, with D perhaps matching TRBD1 (6 bases). The germline V and J ends were trimmed by 1 base and 5 bases, with 12 bases remaining between them. From germline, CDR1 is SGHTA and CDR2 FQGNSA. The CDR3 is 15 residues long. For the CDR3, the DNA is TGTGCCAGCAGCTTAGTACAGGGTAGACACAATGAGCAGTTCTTC. This gives the protein CASSLVQGRHNEQFF.

A few counts support this clone. The gene calls are TRBV7-9 and TRBJ1-4, with TRBD1 matching 7 bases. This CDR3 is 15 amino acids long. J gave up 5 bases and V 5 bases, and 8 bases lay outside the gene matches. The germline V gene encodes CDR1 SEHNR and CDR2 FQNEAQ (reference sequence). The DNA for the CDR3 is TGTGCCAGCAGCGGGGGGACAGCCCAGAATGAAAAACTGTTTTTT. It codes for CASSGGTAQNEKLFF.

V gene TRBV5-1 combines with J gene TRBJ2-7; possible D gene TRBD1, 6 bases. This CDR3 is 15 amino acids long. The germline gives CDR1 SGHRS, CDR2 YFSETQ. V dropped 4 bases and J dropped 5 bases, with 19 bases sitting between them. The CDR3 here is CASSPSGQILNEQYF. The CDR3 DNA reads as TGCGCCAGCAGCCCCTCCGGACAGATCCTTAACGAGCAGTACTTC. Complete variable domain (other parts from reference TRBV5-1 and TRBJ2-7): KAGVTQTPRYLIKTRGQQVTLSCSPISGHRSVSWYQQTPGQGLQFLFEYFSETQRNKGNFPGRFSGRQFSNSRSEMNVSTLELGDSALYLCASSPSGQILNEQYFGPGTRLTVT.

This clone was found a few times. The chain recombines TRBV7-2 with TRBJ2-1; D is undetermined. Germline V lookup: CDR1 SGHTA, CDR2 FQGNSA. This CDR3 comprises 13 residues. The V end lost 1 base, the J end lost 9 bases, and 10 bases lay between the germline ends. CDR3 sequence reads: CASSLGPGVEQFF. CDR3 DNA: TGTGCCAGCAGCTTAGGTCCGGGTGTTGAGCAGTTCTTC.